This T cell receptor (beta chain) was found in a study of identical twins. Study-wide findings and caveats: Cord blood's abundant beta clonotypes had fewer insertions, unlike memory repertoires.

Trimming cost V 4 bases and J 7 bases; bases outside gene matches: 15. The CDR3 is 18 residues long. CDR1 is SGHRS and CDR2 is YFSETQ in the germline V gene. This clonotype was counted only a few times. Its matching antigen is unknown. Template switching, a step in the protocol, added a universal primer site, and cDNA carried unique molecular identifiers. TCRdb itself ran the 5' RACE reads through MiXCR, one entry per CDR3 protein. The sample holds under 900,000 distinct CDR3 sequences; roughly 12% are singletons and the top ten take around 1.6%. These data were also filed under a second study, of yellow fever vaccine responses in identical twins.

The clonotype was recovered from a woman younger than 35 in good health. The chain uses TRBV5-1 and TRBJ2-7, with TRBD2 matching over 15 bases. What was sequenced was PBMCs. The DNA of the CDR3 is TGCGCCAGCAGCACGGGGACTAGCGGGAGGAAGGACTCTGGTGAGCAGTACTTC. It codes for CASSTGTSGRKDSGEQYF.